Below are 13 T cell receptor beta chains sequenced from a single sample in a study of T cells in Graves' hyperthyroidism and ophthalmopathy (dated by TCRdb to between 2019 and 2020). The library was generated by multiplex PCR. The reads were generated on an Illumina HiSeq 2000. The TCR beta CDR3 regions were amplified from the RNA transcripts. The first round of RT-PCR for the TCR CDR3 was performed with the HTBI primer set and the Qiagen OneStep RT-PCR kit. In-frame beta chains were kept once TCRdb had trimmed the public reads at Q25 with fastp and called clones with MiXCR. For every CDR3 protein sequence, its rows merge into one entry that carries the most common genes and DNA. Recorded for this sample are about 600,000 distinct CDR3 sequences; approximately 15% of them occurred a single time. The top ten clonotypes cover roughly 3% of the sample. The sequencing sample was made of blood. The receptors were gathered from a woman in her forties with Graves' ophthalmopathy.

This sequence joins TRBV19 and TRBJ1-1; weak D call: TRBD1 (5 bases). The CDR3 runs 13 residues. Trimming stripped 5 bases from V and 0 bases from J, with 7 bases between. Germline values: CDR1 LNHDA, CDR2 SQIVND (reference sequence). The chain's CDR3 is CASSPQVNTEAFF. CDR3 in DNA: TGTGCCAGTAGTCCACAGGTGAACACTGAAGCTTTCTTT.

With regard to this clonotype: A much bigger clone sits one base away, suggesting this may be a read error. CDR3: CAWNRGAPYEQYF. For the CDR3, the DNA is TGTGCCTGGAATCGGGGGGCCCCCTACGAGCAGTACTTC. The genes are TRBV30 and TRBJ2-7, with a possible D match to TRBD2 (7 bases). The V end was cut by 4 bases, the J end by 2 bases, with 12 bases between. CDR3 length equals 13 residues. Germline CDR1 is GTSNPN and CDR2 is SVGIG (reference sequence). The full variable domain, its missing parts supplied by reference TRBV30 and TRBJ2-7, is SQTIHQWPATLVQPVGSPLSLECTVEGTSNPNLYWYRQAAGRGLQLLFYSVGIGQISSEVPQNLSASRPQDRQFILSSKKLLLSDSGFYLCAWNRGAPYEQYFGPGTRLTVT.

This clonotype turned up a few times. This chain joins TRBV10-3 and TRBJ1-2; 8 bases are a match to TRBD1. The CDR3 loop spans 17 amino acids. Per the germline V gene, CDR1 is ENHRY and CDR2 is SYGVKD. Trimming took 3 bases from V and 3 from J; bases not matched to a gene: 12. The DNA for the CDR3 is TGTGCCATCAGTGAAAGGACAGGGCCCTATATCGACTATGGCTACACCTTC. This gives the protein CAISERTGPYIDYGYTF.

This sequence joins TRBV29-1 and TRBJ1-1; TRBD1 agrees at 7 bases. The CDR3 totals 11 residues. Germline assignment: CDR1 SQVTM and CDR2 ANQGSEA. V shed 6 bases and J 4 bases; nucleotides not matched to a gene: 2. CDR3 region: CSVRDSTEAFF. Written as DNA, the CDR3 is TGCAGCGTCCGGGACAGCACTGAAGCTTTCTTT.

Many counts were recorded for this clonotype. The V call is TRBV7-9, the J call TRBJ2-2, with D maybe TRBD2 (6 bases). The CDR3 is 14 residues long. CDR1 and CDR2 from the germline V gene are SEHNR and FQNEAQ (reference sequence). V was pared by 4 bases and J by 5 bases, with 11 bases between. The CDR3 here is CASSSGLETGELFF. The CDR3 DNA follows: TGTGCCAGCAGCTCGGGACTGGAAACCGGGGAGCTGTTTTTT.

This clonotype showed up just once. The chain links TRBV20-1 to TRBJ1-2; D call uncertain. Trimming shortened V by 4 bases and J by 5 bases, and 17 bases separated the two germline ends. Germline V gene lookup returns CDR1 DFQATT and CDR2 SNEGSKA (reference sequence). The CDR3 has 14 residues. This CDR3 reads CSAKEGSQSYGYTF. The DNA of the CDR3 is TGCAGTGCTAAAGAGGGCTCACAGTCATATGGCTACACCTTC.

This clonotype was counted between two and nine times. The chain's CDR3 is CSAHQRGEKLFF. DNA of the CDR3: TGCAGTGCTCACCAACGCGGAGAGAAGCTTTTCTTT. The rearrangement links TRBV20-1 to TRBJ1-1; D remains unclear. Germline V gene data show CDR1 as DFQATT and CDR2 as SNEGSKA (reference sequence). V was pared by 5 bases and J by 13 bases, with 20 bases between. This CDR3 is built from 12 residues.

This clonotype has a handful of counts. The rearrangement uses TRBV7-3 and TRBJ2-1, with D possibly called TRBD1 or TRBD2 (7 bases each). Germline V gives CDR1 SGHTA, CDR2 FQGTGA. This CDR3 region has 13 residues. Trimming took off 5 bases at V and 9 bases at J, with 14 bases between the two ends. The CDR3 sequence is CASSQGGGREQFF. Here the CDR3 DNA reads TGTGCCAGCAGCCAGGGGGGAGGGCGTGAGCAGTTCTTC.

This clonotype was counted at least ten times. The chain employs TRBV9 and TRBJ2-6, with a possible D match to TRBD2 (6 bases). The CDR3 is 18 residues long. With 4 bases removed from V and 0 bases from J, the gap between germline ends came to 17 bases. Germline CDR1 reads SGDLS; CDR2 reads YYNGEE. This chain's CDR3 is CASSPEGWGVSGANVLTF. The CDR3 nucleotides are TGTGCCAGCAGCCCAGAAGGATGGGGGGTCTCTGGGGCCAACGTCCTGACTTTC. The complete variable domain, with remaining parts taken from reference TRBV9 and TRBJ2-6, reads DSGVTQTPKHLITATGQRVTLRCSPRSGDLSVYWYQQSLDQGLQFLIQYYNGEERAKGNILERFSAQQFPDLHSELNLSSLELGDSALYFCASSPEGWGVSGANVLTFGAGSRLTVL.

This clonotype occurred a few times. The chain couples TRBV6-1 to TRBJ1-5; D is undetermined. Trimming removed 6 bases at V and 0 bases at J, with 18 bases between. The CDR3 has 17 amino acids. Germline V gene data show CDR1 as MNHNS and CDR2 as SASEGT. The CDR3 DNA reads as TGTGCCAGCAGCCGAGCCCCAGCGGGGTATAGCAATCAGCCCCAGCATTTT. It translates to CASSRAPAGYSNQPQHF.

This clonotype was picked up many times. This chain connects TRBV11-2 to TRBJ2-3; no clear D. The CDR3 covers 13 residues. V lost 0 bases to trimming and J lost 6 bases, with 7 bases between them. Germline V gene sequence: CDR1 SGHAT, CDR2 FQNNGV. The CDR3 region is CASSLDREDTQYF. The CDR3 coding sequence is TGTGCCAGCAGCTTAGATCGAGAGGATACGCAGTATTTT. The whole variable domain, filled in from reference TRBV11-2 and TRBJ2-3, reads EAGVAQSPRYKIIEKRQSVAFWCNPISGHATLYWYQQILGQGPKLLIQFQNNGVVDDSQLPKDRFSAERLKGVDSTLKIQPAKLEDSAVYLCASSLDREDTQYFGPGTRLTVL.

This clonotype was found a few times. DNA of the CDR3: TGTGCCAGCAGCGTACAAGCGGGAGGAAACACCGGGGAGCTGTTTTTT. It translates to CASSVQAGGNTGELFF. The V and J genes are TRBV9 and TRBJ2-2; 9 nucleotides align to TRBD2. Germline V gives CDR1 SGDLS, CDR2 YYNGEE. Trimming cost V 1 base and J 2 bases; bases outside gene matches: 3. The CDR3 length is 16 residues.

This clonotype was seen many times. The CDR3 spells CAIGGGGNQPQHF. The CDR3 bases are TGTGCCATCGGGGGGGGGGGCAATCAGCCCCAGCATTTT. The J gene is TRBJ1-5, the V gene TRBV10-3; a possible D gene is TRBD1 (5 bases). Trimming cost V 8 bases and J 2 bases, with 10 bases left between them. The CDR3 is 13 amino acids. CDR1 and CDR2 from the germline V gene are ENHRY and SYGVKD.